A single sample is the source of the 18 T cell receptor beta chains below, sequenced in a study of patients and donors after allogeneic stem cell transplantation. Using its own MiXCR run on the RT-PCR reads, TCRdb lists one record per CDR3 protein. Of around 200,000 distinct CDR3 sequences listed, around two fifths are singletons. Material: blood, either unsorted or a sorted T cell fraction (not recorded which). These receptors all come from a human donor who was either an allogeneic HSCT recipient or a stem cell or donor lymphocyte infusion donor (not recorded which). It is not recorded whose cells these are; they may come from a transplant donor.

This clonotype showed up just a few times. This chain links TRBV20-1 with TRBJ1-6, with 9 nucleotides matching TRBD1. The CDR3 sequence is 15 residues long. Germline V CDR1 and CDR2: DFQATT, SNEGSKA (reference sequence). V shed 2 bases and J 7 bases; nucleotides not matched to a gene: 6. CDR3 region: CSARHRTGVNSPLHF. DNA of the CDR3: TGCAGTGCTAGACACAGGACAGGGGTGAATTCACCCCTCCACTTT.

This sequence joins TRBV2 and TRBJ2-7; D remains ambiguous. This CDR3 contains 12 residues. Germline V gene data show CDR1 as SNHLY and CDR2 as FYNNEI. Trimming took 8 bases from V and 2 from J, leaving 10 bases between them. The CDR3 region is CASGPQAYEQYF. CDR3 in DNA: TGTGCCAGCGGGCCCCAGGCCTACGAGCAGTACTTC.

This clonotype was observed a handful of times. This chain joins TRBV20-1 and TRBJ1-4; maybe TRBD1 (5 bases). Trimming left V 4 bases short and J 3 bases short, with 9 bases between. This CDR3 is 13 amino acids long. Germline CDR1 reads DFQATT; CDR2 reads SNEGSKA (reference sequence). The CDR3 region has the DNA TGCAGTGCTATAGAGGGGTCTAATGAAAAACTGTTTTTT. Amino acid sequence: CSAIEGSNEKLFF.

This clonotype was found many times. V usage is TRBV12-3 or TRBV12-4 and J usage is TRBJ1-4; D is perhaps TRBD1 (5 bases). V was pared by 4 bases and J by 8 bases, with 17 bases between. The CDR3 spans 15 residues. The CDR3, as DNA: TGTGCCAGCAGTTCCTACGGGACGCTGACCGAAAAACTGTTTTTT. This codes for CASSSYGTLTEKLFF.

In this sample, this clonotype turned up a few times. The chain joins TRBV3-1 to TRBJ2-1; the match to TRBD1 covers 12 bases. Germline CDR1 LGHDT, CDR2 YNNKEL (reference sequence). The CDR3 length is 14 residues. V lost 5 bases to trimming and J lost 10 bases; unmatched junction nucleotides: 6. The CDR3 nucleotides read TGTGCCAGCAGCGCCGGGACAGGGGGCCGGGAGCAGTTCTTC. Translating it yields CASSAGTGGREQFF.

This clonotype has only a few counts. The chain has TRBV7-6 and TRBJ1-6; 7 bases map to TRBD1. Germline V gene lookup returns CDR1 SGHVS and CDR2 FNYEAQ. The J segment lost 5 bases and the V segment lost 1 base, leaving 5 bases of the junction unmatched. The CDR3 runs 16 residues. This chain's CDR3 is CASSLGGQPNNSPLHF. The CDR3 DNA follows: TGTGCCAGCAGCTTAGGGGGACAGCCTAATAATTCACCCCTCCACTTT. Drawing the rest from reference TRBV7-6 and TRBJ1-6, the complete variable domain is GAGVSQSPRYKVTKRGQDVALRCDPISGHVSLYWYRQALGQGPEFLTYFNYEAQQDKSGLPNDRFSAERPEGSISTLTIQRTEQRDSAMYRCASSLGGQPNNSPLHFGNGTRLTVT.

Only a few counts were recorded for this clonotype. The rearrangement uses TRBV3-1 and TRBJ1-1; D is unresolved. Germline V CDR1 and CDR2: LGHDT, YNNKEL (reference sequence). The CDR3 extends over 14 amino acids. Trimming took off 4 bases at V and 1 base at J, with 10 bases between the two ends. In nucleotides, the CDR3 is TGTGCCAGCAGCCCTGCCGGGCAGAACACTGAAGCTTTCTTT. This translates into CASSPAGQNTEAFF.

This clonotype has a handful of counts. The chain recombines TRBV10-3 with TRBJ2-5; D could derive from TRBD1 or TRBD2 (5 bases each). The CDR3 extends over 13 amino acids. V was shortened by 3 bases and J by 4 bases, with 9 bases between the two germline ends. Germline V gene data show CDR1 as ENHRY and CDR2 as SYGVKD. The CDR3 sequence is CAISDWGRETQYF. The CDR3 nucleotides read TGTGCCATCAGTGATTGGGGGAGAGAGACCCAGTACTTC.

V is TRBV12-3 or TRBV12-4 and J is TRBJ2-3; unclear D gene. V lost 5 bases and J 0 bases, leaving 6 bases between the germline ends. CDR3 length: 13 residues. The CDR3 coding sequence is TGTGCCAGCAGTCTCCCGAGCACAGATACGCAGTATTTT. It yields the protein CASSLPSTDTQYF.

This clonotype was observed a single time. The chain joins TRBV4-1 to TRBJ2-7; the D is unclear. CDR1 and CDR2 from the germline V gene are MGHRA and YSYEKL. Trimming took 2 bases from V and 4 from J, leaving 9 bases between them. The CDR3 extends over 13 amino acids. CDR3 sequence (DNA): TGCGCCAGCAGCCAACACACGCAGTACGAGCAGTACTTC. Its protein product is CASSQHTQYEQYF.

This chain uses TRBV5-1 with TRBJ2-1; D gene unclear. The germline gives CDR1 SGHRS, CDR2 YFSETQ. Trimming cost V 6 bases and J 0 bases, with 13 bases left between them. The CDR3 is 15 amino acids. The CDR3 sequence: CASTFRSSSYNEQFF. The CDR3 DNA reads TGCGCCAGCACCTTCAGGTCTAGCTCCTACAATGAGCAGTTCTTC.

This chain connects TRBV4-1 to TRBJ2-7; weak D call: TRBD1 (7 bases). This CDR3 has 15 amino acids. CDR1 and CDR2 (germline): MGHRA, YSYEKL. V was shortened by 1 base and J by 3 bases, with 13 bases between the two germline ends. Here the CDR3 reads CASSQGHRGGYEQYF. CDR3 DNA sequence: TGCGCCAGCAGCCAAGGCCACAGGGGAGGCTACGAGCAGTACTTC.

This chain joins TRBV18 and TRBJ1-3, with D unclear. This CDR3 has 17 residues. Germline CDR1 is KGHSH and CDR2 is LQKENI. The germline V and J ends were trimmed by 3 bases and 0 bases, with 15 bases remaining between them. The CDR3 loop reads CASSPQDALNSGNTIYF. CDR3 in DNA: TGTGCCAGCTCACCCCAGGATGCCCTAAACTCTGGAAACACCATATATTTT.

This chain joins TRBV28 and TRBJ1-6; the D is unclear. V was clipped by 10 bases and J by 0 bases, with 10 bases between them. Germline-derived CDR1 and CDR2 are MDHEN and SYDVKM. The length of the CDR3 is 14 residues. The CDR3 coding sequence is TGTGCCACCCGATTTAGCTCCTATAATTCACCCCTCCACTTT. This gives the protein CATRFSSYNSPLHF.

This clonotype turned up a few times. CDR3: CASSRTEQYGYTF. CDR3 in DNA: TGTGCCAGCAGTCGGACGGAACAATATGGCTACACCTTC. This chain links TRBV3-1 with TRBJ1-2; the D is unclear. With 6 bases removed from V and 5 bases from J, the gap between germline ends came to 13 bases. The CDR3 is 13 residues long. Germline V lookup: CDR1 LGHDT, CDR2 YNNKEL (reference sequence).

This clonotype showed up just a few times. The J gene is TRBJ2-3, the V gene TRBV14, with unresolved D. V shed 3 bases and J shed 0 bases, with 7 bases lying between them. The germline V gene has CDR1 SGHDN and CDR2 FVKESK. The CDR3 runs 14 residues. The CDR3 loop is CASSQLWSTDTQYF. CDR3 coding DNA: TGTGCCAGCAGCCAGTTGTGGAGCACAGATACGCAGTATTTT.

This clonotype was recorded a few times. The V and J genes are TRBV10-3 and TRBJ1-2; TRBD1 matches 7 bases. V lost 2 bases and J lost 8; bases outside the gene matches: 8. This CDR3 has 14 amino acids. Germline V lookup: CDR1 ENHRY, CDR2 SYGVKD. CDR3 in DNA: TGTGCCATCAGTGAGCTGTCACAGGGGCTAGGCTACACCTTC. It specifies CAISELSQGLGYTF.

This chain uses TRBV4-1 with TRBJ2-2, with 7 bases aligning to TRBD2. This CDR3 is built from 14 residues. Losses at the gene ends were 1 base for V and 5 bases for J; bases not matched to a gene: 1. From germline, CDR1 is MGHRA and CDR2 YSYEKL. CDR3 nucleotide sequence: TGCGCCAGCAGCCAAGTGGGAGGGACCGGGGAGCTGTTTTTT. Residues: CASSQVGGTGELFF.